This T cell receptor beta chain came from a study of T cell responses to AZD1222 COVID-19 vaccine. The study's findings and limits: The study identified only five or six AZD1222 recipients as seropositive at baseline.

As regards this clone: Antigen: not known.

Generated by immunoSEQ multiplex PCR, the TCRdb table keeps only in-frame clones and is missing some. The sample lists approximately 130,000 clones, roughly nine tenths occurring once. The sequences come from peripheral blood, collected 28 days after the second AZD1222 dose. The source is an adult who received the AZD1222 COVID-19 vaccine.

CDR3 bases: TGTGCCATCGCTACAGGGGGTCAAGAGACCCAGTACTTC. As protein: CAIATGGQETQYF. The chain links TRBV10-3 to TRBJ2-5, with TRBD1 identical over 8 bases. This CDR3 has 13 residues. Germline-derived CDR1 and CDR2 are ENHRY and SYGVKD. The V gene end was trimmed by 8 bases and the J gene end by 2 bases; junction bases not matched to a gene: 4.